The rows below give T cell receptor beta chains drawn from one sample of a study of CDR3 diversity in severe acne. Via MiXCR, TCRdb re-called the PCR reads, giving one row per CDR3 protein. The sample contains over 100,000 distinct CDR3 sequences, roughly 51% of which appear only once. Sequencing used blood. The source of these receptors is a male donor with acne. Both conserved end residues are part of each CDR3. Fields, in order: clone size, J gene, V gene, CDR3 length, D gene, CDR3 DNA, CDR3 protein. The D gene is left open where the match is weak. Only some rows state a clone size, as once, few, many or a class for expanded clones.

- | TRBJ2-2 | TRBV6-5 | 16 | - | TGTGCCAGCAGCCTTTGGACGGCGGCGAATTCCGGGGAGCTGTTTTTT | CASSLWTAANSGELFF
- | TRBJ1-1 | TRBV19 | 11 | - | TGTGCCACCAGACGGGAAACTGAAGCTTTCTTT | CATRRETEAFF
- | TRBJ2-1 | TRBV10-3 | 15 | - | TGTGCCATCAGTGCCGGCGGGTCTTCCTACAATGAGCAGTTCTTC | CAISAGGSSYNEQFF
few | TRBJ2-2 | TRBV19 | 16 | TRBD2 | TGTGCCAGTAGTGCAGGGACTAGAGGGAGGTCCGGGGAGCTGTTTTTT | CASSAGTRGRSGELFF
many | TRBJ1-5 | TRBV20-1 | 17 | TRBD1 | TGCAGTGCTAGAGATCGGAACAGGGGGAGTAGCAATCAGCCCCAGCATTTT | CSARDRNRGSSNQPQHF
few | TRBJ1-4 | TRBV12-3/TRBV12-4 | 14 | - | TGTGCCAGCAGCAGGAGGTCGGGCGGGGGAAAACTGTTTTTT | CASSRRSGGGKLFF
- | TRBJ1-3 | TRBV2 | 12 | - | TGTGCCGGCAGTGAAACACGAAACACCATATATTTT | CAGSETRNTIYF
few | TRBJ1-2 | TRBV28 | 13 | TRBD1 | TGTGCCAGCAGCCGTGGACAGGGTAATGGCTACACCTTC | CASSRGQGNGYTF
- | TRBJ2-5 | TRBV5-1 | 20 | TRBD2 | TGCGCCAGCAGCTTACCCACTAGACCGGGACTAGCGGGATGGCAAGAGACCCAGTACTTC | CASSLPTRPGLAGWQETQYF
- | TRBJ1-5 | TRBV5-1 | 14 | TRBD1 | TGCGCCAGCAGCTTGGAGACAGGGGATCAGCCCCAGCATTTT | CASSLETGDQPQHF
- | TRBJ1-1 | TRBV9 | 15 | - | TGTGCCAGCAGCGTAGAGCGCGGCGGGGGCACTGAAGCTTTCTTT | CASSVERGGGTEAFF
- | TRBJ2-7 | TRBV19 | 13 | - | TGTGCCAGTAGTAATTCCAGGTCCTACGAGCAGTACTTC | CASSNSRSYEQYF